This T cell receptor (beta chain) was documented in a study of blood T cell repertoires in COVID-19. Study-wide context: Collection of acute and convalescent COVID-19 samples took place in the United States, Italy and Spain. T cells, B-cell-depleted T cells, or PBMCs supplied cDNA or gDNA.

The length of the CDR3 is 14 residues. Germline V lookup: CDR1 MNHEY, CDR2 SVGEGT. V dropped 4 bases and J dropped 2; count of bases not matched to a gene: 1. In the original analysis: Amplification of reference gene primers was used by the study to estimate nucleated cell counts. TCRdb's copy holds only in-frame clones and misses some; the assay was immunoSEQ multiplex PCR. The V and J calls and the clone size are those of that table, but D and trimming were determined from the DNA. The sample includes 150,000 or so clones, more than 65% of them seen just once. The sample was peripheral blood. The source of this sequence is a woman aged 55-69 years with acute or convalescent COVID-19. This sequence joins TRBV6-2 or TRBV6-3 and TRBJ2-7; 11 nucleotides line up with TRBD2. CDR3: CASSLAGGTYEQYF. CDR3 nucleotide sequence: TGTGCCAGCAGTTTAGCGGGAGGGACCTACGAGCAGTACTTC.